The present entry profiles one T cell receptor (beta chain) with its context. Its matching antigen is unknown. V lost 2 bases and J lost 6, with 17 bases in between. The length of the CDR3 is 15 residues. Germline values: CDR1 MNHNS, CDR2 SASEGT. The study ran its PCR with 60 Vbeta and 13 Jbeta primers. The table came from immunoSEQ multiplex PCR; TCRdb's copy has only in-frame clones and leaves some out. The sample yields about 160,000 clones, 80% to 85% seen once. This specimen comes from a study of cytomegalovirus exposure and HLA in healthy donors. General study findings and limits: As was reported, the classifier diagnosed cytomegalovirus status with high specificity and sensitivity. Common viral pathogens (according to a later analysis) appeared linked to several of the most significant clusters. It was assumed in the presence/absence analyses that sequencing depth was roughly uniform across donors. A few V segments could not be told apart, such as TRBV6-2 and TRBV6-3, and were left out.

The sequencing sample was made of PBMCs. V is TRBV6-1 and J is TRBJ2-7; D remains ambiguous. The sequence was obtained from a girl aged 2-10 years in good health and CMV-seropositive. The CDR3 sequence: CASSENSNLMFEQYF. In DNA form, the CDR3 reads TGTGCCAGCAGTGAAAACAGCAATCTCATGTTCGAGCAGTACTTC.